Each of the 26 T cell receptor beta chains below was sequenced from the same sample in a study of cytomegalovirus exposure and HLA in healthy donors (dated 2017 in TCRdb). The method was the immunoSEQ multiplex PCR assay. For the multiplex PCR, a mixture combining 60 forward primers for TCR Vbeta segments and 13 reverse primers for TCR Jbeta segments was used. Here the immuneACCESS table is served through TCRdb, limited to in-frame sequences with V and J called. Missing clones are a known gap in these copies; in checked studies unresolved V genes cover under half, and the rest lacks a known reason. This sample holds around 140,000 clones; 65% to 80% were observed only once. Roughly 4.2% of the sample rests with the top ten. Sample: PBMCs. The receptor set was obtained from a male donor in good health and CMV-seropositive.

V and J are TRBV6-5 and TRBJ1-1; perhaps TRBD1 as D (6 bases). Germline CDR1 and CDR2: MNHEY and SVGAGI. This CDR3 comprises 14 residues. Trimming took off 3 bases at V and 10 bases at J, with 18 bases between the two ends. CDR3 sequence: CASSYATGRGGAFF. CDR3 DNA sequence: TGTGCCAGCAGTTATGCTACAGGGAGAGGAGGAGCTTTCTTT.

The rearrangement joins TRBV6-5 to TRBJ1-3, with 7 bases lining up with TRBD1. This CDR3 comprises 16 residues. V was pared by 4 bases and J by 0 bases, with 6 bases of the junction left unmatched. Germline V gene sequence: CDR1 MNHEY, CDR2 SVGAGI. CDR3 sequence (DNA): TGTGCCAGCAGTTGGACAGGAGATCTCTCTGGAAACACCATATATTTT. This sequence encodes CASSWTGDLSGNTIYF.

The chain uses TRBV7-2 and TRBJ1-3, with no clear D. This CDR3 contains 15 residues. Looked up from germline, CDR1 is SGHTA and CDR2 is FQGNSA. The ends were cut back, 5 bases at V and 2 bases at J, with 13 bases in the middle. CDR3 coding DNA: TGTGCCAGCAGCACGACCAGGCTACCTGGAAACACCATATATTTT. It is translated as CASSTTRLPGNTIYF.

The J gene is TRBJ1-2, the V gene TRBV28; D remains ambiguous. V was pared by 1 base and J by 2 bases, with 5 bases between. CDR1 is MDHEN, CDR2 SYDVKM, per germline. The CDR3 has 13 amino acids. CDR3 bases: TGTGCCAGCAGTTTATCGGTAAACTATGGCTACACCTTC. This encodes CASSLSVNYGYTF.

This CDR3 reads CASSGQGGTEAFF. The DNA for the CDR3 is TGTGCCAGCTCGGGACAGGGGGGCACTGAAGCTTTCTTT. The chain recombines TRBV18 with TRBJ1-1; 11 bases match TRBD1. The CDR3 sequence is 13 residues long. The germline V gene has CDR1 KGHSH and CDR2 LQKENI. The junction had 1 base not matched to a gene; V was cut back by 6 bases and J by 4 bases.

The genes are TRBV5-1 and TRBJ2-1; 8 bases are shared with TRBD2. J lost 0 bases, V lost 3 bases, and 8 bases had no gene match. The CDR3 sequence is 17 residues long. Germline V gives CDR1 SGHRS, CDR2 YFSETQ. DNA of the CDR3: TGCGCCAGCAGCTGGTCACCTAGCGGGTCCTCCTACAATGAGCAGTTCTTC. This sequence encodes CASSWSPSGSSYNEQFF.

This clone was found once. The chain is built from TRBV5-1 and TRBJ2-7, with D uncertain. Germline values: CDR1 SGHRS, CDR2 YFSETQ. CDR3 size: 13 residues. V was trimmed by 0 bases and J by 2 bases, leaving 6 bases between them. The CDR3 bases are TGCGCCAGCAGCTTGGAATATGCCTACGAGCAGTACTTC. Protein sequence: CASSLEYAYEQYF.

The chain joins TRBV2 to TRBJ1-1; tentative D call: TRBD1 (5 bases). The CDR3 has 13 residues. The V gene's germline CDR1 is SNHLY and CDR2 FYNNEI. The ends were cut back, 6 bases at V and 4 bases at J, with 12 bases in the middle. CDR3 sequence: CASSGGLGTEAFF. For the CDR3, the DNA is TGTGCCAGCAGCGGGGGTTTGGGCACTGAAGCTTTCTTT.

The chain is built from TRBV28 and TRBJ1-5, with 8 bases that match TRBD1. V trimming: 5 bases; J trimming: 2 bases; junction bases outside the gene matches: 5. Germline loops: CDR1 MDHEN, CDR2 SYDVKM. This CDR3 is built from 15 residues. DNA of the CDR3: TGTGCCAGCAGTCAAGACAGGGGCGGCAATCAGCCCCAGCATTTT. It codes for CASSQDRGGNQPQHF.

The chain recombines TRBV18 with TRBJ1-2; D is unresolved. V was shortened by 6 bases and J by 2 bases, with 22 bases between the two germline ends. Germline V CDR1 and CDR2: KGHSH, LQKENI. The CDR3 totals 17 residues. CDR3 DNA: TGTGCCAGCTCTATTCTCCCCACCGGGGTTCTAAACTATGGCTACACCTTC. It codes for CASSILPTGVLNYGYTF.

The chain recombines TRBV7-2 with TRBJ2-7; possible D gene TRBD2, 6 bases. In germline, CDR1 is SGHTA, CDR2 FQGNSA. The length of the CDR3 is 13 residues. V dropped 8 bases and J dropped 4 bases, with 15 bases sitting between them. The CDR3: CASGQPGRYEQYF. The CDR3, as DNA: TGTGCCAGCGGCCAGCCGGGGAGGTACGAGCAGTACTTC. Together with reference TRBV7-2 and TRBJ2-7, the CDR3 gives the full variable domain: GAGVSQSPSNKVTEKGKDVELRCDPISGHTALYWYRQSLGQGLEFLIYFQGNSAPDKSGLPSDRFSAERTGGSVSTLTIQRTQQEDSAVYLCASGQPGRYEQYFGPGTRLTVT.

J is TRBJ2-1 and V is TRBV19, with TRBD2 matching 8 bases. Germline V gives CDR1 LNHDA, CDR2 SQIVND (reference sequence). The CDR3 runs to 15 residues. Trimming cost V 1 base and J 7 bases; bases outside gene matches: 6. CDR3 loop: CASSIGGLESNEQFF. In DNA form, the CDR3 reads TGTGCCAGTAGTATAGGGGGACTAGAGTCGAATGAGCAGTTCTTC.

This rearrangement joins TRBV30 to TRBJ2-7; unclear D gene. The ends were cut back, 1 base at V and 2 bases at J, with 12 bases in the middle. CDR1 and CDR2 from the germline V gene are GTSNPN and SVGIG (reference sequence). CDR3 size: 14 residues. The CDR3 bases are TGTGCCTGGAGTGCCACGAGGCTGACCTACGAGCAGTACTTC. It translates to CAWSATRLTYEQYF.

J is TRBJ2-7 and V is TRBV7-9; 7 nucleotides match TRBD2. The CDR3 sequence is 14 residues long. V gave up 1 base and J gave up 4 bases; unmatched junction bases: 4. Germline assignment: CDR1 SEHNR and CDR2 FQNEAQ (reference sequence). Written as DNA, the CDR3 is TGTGCCAGCAGCTTAGGCAGGGAGGGATACGAGCAGTACTTC. This sequence encodes CASSLGREGYEQYF. The full variable domain, completed using reference TRBV7-9 and TRBJ2-7, is DTGVSQNPRHKITKRGQNVTFRCDPISEHNRLYWYRQTLGQGPEFLTYFQNEAQLEKSRLLSDRFSAERPKGSFSTLEIQRTEQGDSAMYLCASSLGREGYEQYFGPGTRLTVT.

The rearrangement uses TRBV7-9 and TRBJ2-6; TRBD1 matches 8 bases. The CDR3 runs 18 residues. V lost 3 bases to trimming and J lost 1 base; unmatched junction nucleotides: 8. In germline, CDR1 is SEHNR, CDR2 FQNEAQ (reference sequence). The CDR3 reads CASSFRGQGLSGANVLTF. CDR3 nucleotide sequence: TGTGCCAGCAGCTTCCGCGGACAGGGCCTTTCTGGGGCCAACGTCCTGACTTTC.

This clone was recorded once. The chain employs TRBV19 and TRBJ2-3; 15 bases fit TRBD2. Germline-derived CDR1 and CDR2 are LNHDA and SQIVND (reference sequence). V lost 7 bases, J lost 3 bases, and 5 bases stayed unmatched. CDR3 length: 16 amino acids. The CDR3 DNA reads TGTGCCAGTACCCCCGGACTAGCGGGGGGGACAGATACGCAGTATTTT. It encodes CASTPGLAGGTDTQYF.

Of note for this clone: A read error may account for a junction end that differs from germline. This chain links TRBV9 with TRBJ2-1; 7 bases are shared with TRBD2. This CDR3 region has 16 residues. Germline CDR1 SGDLS, CDR2 YYNGEE. For the CDR3, the DNA is TGTGCCAGCAGCCAAGGCGGCAGCGGGGTGTACAATGAGCAGCTCTTC. It codes for CASSQGGSGVYNEQLF. The entire variable domain, with the rest obtained from reference TRBV9 and TRBJ2-1, is as follows: DSGVTQTPKHLITATGQRVTLRCSPRSGDLSVYWYQQSLDQGLQFLIQYYNGEERAKGNILERFSAQQFPDLHSELNLSSLELGDSALYFCASSQGGSGVYNEQLFGPGTRLTVL.

The V gene is TRBV7-9, the J gene TRBJ1-2; TRBD1 might be the D (5 bases). V lost 0 bases and J lost 2, with 19 bases in between. Germline CDR1 and CDR2: SEHNR and FQNEAQ (reference sequence). This CDR3 has 18 residues. The CDR3 bases are TGTGCCAGCAGCTTAGCGTGGAGGGGCCCGAAAATCAACTATGGCTACACCTTC. It specifies CASSLAWRGPKINYGYTF. Looking up the rest from reference TRBV7-9 and TRBJ1-2 gives the full variable domain: DTGVSQNPRHKITKRGQNVTFRCDPISEHNRLYWYRQTLGQGPEFLTYFQNEAQLEKSRLLSDRFSAERPKGSFSTLEIQRTEQGDSAMYLCASSLAWRGPKINYGYTFGSGTRLTVV.

V gene TRBV7-9 combines with J gene TRBJ2-7, with D uncertain. The germline V gene encodes CDR1 SEHNR and CDR2 FQNEAQ (reference sequence). The CDR3 runs to 17 residues. V lost 5 bases, J lost 4 bases, and 24 bases lay in between. The CDR3 region has the DNA TGTGCCAGCAGCAATACACGACAATTAGTAAGTCGTTACGAGCAGTACTTC. The encoded protein is CASSNTRQLVSRYEQYF.

The chain uses TRBV27 and TRBJ1-1, with D perhaps matching TRBD1 (6 bases). The V gene's germline CDR1 is MNHEY and CDR2 SMNVEV (reference sequence). This CDR3 is 13 amino acids long. Trimming stripped 6 bases from V and 7 bases from J, with 15 bases between. The CDR3, as DNA: TGTGCCAGCAGAGAAGGGACACGGGGTGAAGCTTTCTTT. Amino acids: CASREGTRGEAFF.

The V gene is TRBV19, the J gene TRBJ1-5; D possibly corresponds to TRBD1 (5 bases). Trimming shortened V by 5 bases and J by 7 bases, and 12 bases separated the two germline ends. From germline, CDR1 is LNHDA and CDR2 SQIVND (reference sequence). The CDR3 loop spans 13 amino acids. CDR3 amino acids: CASSPAGGQPQHF. CDR3 DNA: TGTGCCAGTAGTCCAGCGGGGGGGCAGCCCCAGCATTTT.

The chain links TRBV2 to TRBJ2-1; D is ambiguous. Trimming shortened V by 8 bases and J by 5 bases, and 4 bases separated the two germline ends. CDR3 size: 10 residues. Looked up from germline, CDR1 is SNHLY and CDR2 is FYNNEI. Here the CDR3 DNA reads TGTGCCAGCGTCAACAATGAGCAGTTCTTC. It translates to CASVNNEQFF.

V is TRBV5-8 and J is TRBJ1-5, with TRBD1 matching 7 bases. V shed 5 bases and J 2 bases; nucleotides not matched to a gene: 7. Germline assignment: CDR1 SGHTS and CDR2 YDEGEE. The CDR3 totals 15 residues. CDR3 coding DNA: TGTGCCAGCAGACTGACAGGGAGTGGCAATCAGCCCCAGCATTTT. Translated, it gives CASRLTGSGNQPQHF.

This clone has more than one count but fewer than ten. The CDR3, as DNA: TGTGCCAGCAGAATTACCGGGACAGCCATCTATGGCTACACCTTC. Amino acid sequence: CASRITGTAIYGYTF. V is TRBV6-1 and J is TRBJ1-2, with TRBD1 matching 7 bases. Germline V gene data show CDR1 as MNHNS and CDR2 as SASEGT. Germline trimming cut 6 bases from V and 4 bases from J; bases unmatched to any gene: 11. This CDR3 is built from 15 residues.

The chain has TRBV28 and TRBJ1-3, with D perhaps matching TRBD1 (5 bases). Trimming pared 1 base from V and 0 bases from J, leaving 16 bases between. Germline CDR1 and CDR2: MDHEN and SYDVKM. The CDR3 runs 18 residues. The CDR3 region is CASSLFGRGSYSGNTIYF. CDR3 coding DNA: TGTGCCAGCAGTTTATTTGGGAGGGGCTCATACTCTGGAAACACCATATATTTT. The full variable domain, in which reference TRBV28 and TRBJ1-3 provide the parts outside the CDR3, is DVKVTQSSRYLVKRTGEKVFLECVQDMDHENMFWYRQDPGLGLRLIYFSYDVKMKEKGDIPEGYSVSREKKERFSLILESASTNQTSMYLCASSLFGRGSYSGNTIYFGEGSWLTVV.

The V gene is TRBV15, the J gene TRBJ2-2, with 12 nucleotides matching TRBD2. From germline, CDR1 is LNHNV and CDR2 YYDKDF (reference sequence). The CDR3 totals 15 residues. J was trimmed by 13 bases and V by 0 bases; bases with no gene match: 6. In nucleotides, the CDR3 is TGTGCCACCAGCAGAGATTTGACTAGCGGGAGCGTGCTGTTTTTT. Amino acid sequence: CATSRDLTSGSVLFF.